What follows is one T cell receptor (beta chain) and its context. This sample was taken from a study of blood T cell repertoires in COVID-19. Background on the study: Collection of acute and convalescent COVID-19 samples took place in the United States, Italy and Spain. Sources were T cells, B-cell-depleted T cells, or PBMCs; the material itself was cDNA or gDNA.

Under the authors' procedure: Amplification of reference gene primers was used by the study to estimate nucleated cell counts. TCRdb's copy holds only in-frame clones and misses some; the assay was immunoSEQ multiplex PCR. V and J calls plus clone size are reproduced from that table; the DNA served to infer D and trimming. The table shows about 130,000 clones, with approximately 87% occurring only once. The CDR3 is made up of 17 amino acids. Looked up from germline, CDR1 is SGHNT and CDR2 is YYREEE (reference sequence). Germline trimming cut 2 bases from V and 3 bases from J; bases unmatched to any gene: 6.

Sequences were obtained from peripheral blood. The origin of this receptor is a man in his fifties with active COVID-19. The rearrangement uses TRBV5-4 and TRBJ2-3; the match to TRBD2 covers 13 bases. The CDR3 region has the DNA TGTGCCAGCAGCTTAAAGAGACTAGCGGGGGGAACAGATACGCAGTATTTT. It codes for CASSLKRLAGGTDTQYF. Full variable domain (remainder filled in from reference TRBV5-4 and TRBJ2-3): ETGVTQSPTHLIKTRGQQVTLRCSSQSGHNTVSWYQQALGQGPQFIFQYYREEENGRGNFPPRFSGLQFPNYSSELNVNALELDDSALYLCASSLKRLAGGTDTQYFGPGTRLTVL.